Shown below are 22 T cell receptor beta chains from a single sample sequenced in a study of response to subunit inactivated influenza vaccine. TCRdb used MiXCR to reprocess the RT-PCR reads, holding one entry per CDR3 protein. The sample records about 520,000 distinct CDR3 sequences, around 7.9% being singletons. Sample: PBMCs from blood, taken roughly 24 months after vaccination. The source of these receptors is a man in his fifties or sixties who received an inactivated influenza vaccine.

The chain couples TRBV20-1 to TRBJ2-7; D is undetermined. Trimming shortened V by 3 bases and J by 4 bases, and 13 bases separated the two germline ends. The CDR3 is 13 residues long. CDR1 DFQATT and CDR2 SNEGSKA come from the germline V gene (reference sequence). This CDR3 is CSASPGSDYEQYF. CDR3 coding DNA: TGCAGTGCTAGTCCAGGTTCGGATTACGAGCAGTACTTC.

The V gene is TRBV5-1, the J gene TRBJ1-1; D gene unclear. The germline V gene has CDR1 SGHRS and CDR2 YFSETQ. V lost 0 bases and J lost 4, with 16 bases in between. CDR3 size: 16 residues. The DNA of the CDR3 is TGCGCCAGCAGCTTGGTATCTTACGGAGTAGTCACTGAAGCTTTCTTT. This codes for CASSLVSYGVVTEAFF.

This sequence joins TRBV7-6 and TRBJ2-3; D is undetermined. The CDR3 is 17 residues long. V was cut by 0 bases and J by 0 bases, with 13 bases left in between. The germline gives CDR1 SGHVS, CDR2 FNYEAQ. In nucleotides, the CDR3 is TGTGCCAGCAGCTTAGCGGTCCCCCCCCTTAGCACAGATACGCAGTATTTT. Protein: CASSLAVPPLSTDTQYF. Variable domain in full (rest from reference TRBV7-6 and TRBJ2-3): GAGVSQSPRYKVTKRGQDVALRCDPISGHVSLYWYRQALGQGPEFLTYFNYEAQQDKSGLPNDRFSAERPEGSISTLTIQRTEQRDSAMYRCASSLAVPPLSTDTQYFGPGTRLTVL.

The table lists this clonotype with a few counts. The V gene is TRBV29-1, the J gene TRBJ2-7, with D tentatively TRBD1 (6 bases). Between the trimmed V and J ends, which lost 4 bases and 4 bases, there was a span of 11 bases. The CDR3 has 12 amino acids. From germline, CDR1 is SQVTM and CDR2 ANQGSEA. CDR3 sequence (DNA): TGCAGCGTTGCAGGGGACACTTACGAGCAGTACTTC. Its protein product is CSVAGDTYEQYF.

The chain is built from TRBV29-1 and TRBJ1-1, with 9 nucleotides matching TRBD1. V shed 7 bases, J shed 0 bases, and the junction held 9 bases outside the gene matches. Germline V gene data show CDR1 as SQVTM and CDR2 as ANQGSEA. The CDR3 runs 15 residues. The CDR3 region is CSAGDRAILNTEAFF. As DNA, the CDR3 is TGCAGCGCTGGGGACAGGGCTATACTGAACACTGAAGCTTTCTTT.

The J gene is TRBJ2-2, the V gene TRBV9; D is unclear. V lost 1 base and J 11 bases, leaving 12 bases between the germline ends. In germline, CDR1 is SGDLS, CDR2 YYNGEE. The CDR3 extends over 13 amino acids. This CDR3 is CASSVSSGLELFF. The CDR3 coding sequence is TGTGCCAGCAGCGTATCATCGGGTCTCGAGCTGTTTTTT.

This clonotype was seen repeatedly, ten times or more. This chain joins TRBV6-2 or TRBV6-3 and TRBJ1-1; the match to TRBD1 covers 10 bases. The CDR3 loop spans 16 amino acids. CDR1 and CDR2 from the germline V gene are MNHEY and SVGEGT. With V trimmed by 6 bases and J by 3 bases, 10 bases remained unmatched. CDR3 sequence: CASSHQPDRGDTEAFF. For the CDR3, the DNA is TGTGCCAGCAGCCACCAACCGGACAGGGGGGACACTGAAGCTTTCTTT.

The chain is built from TRBV29-1 and TRBJ2-1; the match to TRBD1 covers 7 bases. CDR1 is SQVTM and CDR2 is ANQGSEA in the germline V gene. The CDR3 has 14 amino acids. V was pared by 6 bases and J by 2 bases, with 7 bases of the junction left unmatched. The DNA for the CDR3 is TGCAGCGTATACCGGGACAGCGCCTACAATGAGCAGTTCTTC. Its protein is CSVYRDSAYNEQFF.

This clonotype was seen more than once but under ten times. The chain recombines TRBV7-2 with TRBJ1-2; tentative D call: TRBD1 (6 bases). V was trimmed by 6 bases and J by 6 bases, leaving 14 bases between them. Germline V gene sequence: CDR1 SGHTA, CDR2 FQGNSA. CDR3 length: 13 amino acids. As DNA, the CDR3 is TGTGCCAGCAGACGACAACAGGGCCATGGCTACACCTTC. This encodes CASRRQQGHGYTF. Full variable domain (remainder filled in from reference TRBV7-2 and TRBJ1-2): GAGVSQSPSNKVTEKGKDVELRCDPISGHTALYWYRQSLGQGLEFLIYFQGNSAPDKSGLPSDRFSAERTGGSVSTLTIQRTQQEDSAVYLCASRRQQGHGYTFGSGTRLTVV.

This clonotype was recorded a few times. The chain recombines TRBV24-1 with TRBJ2-5; no clear D gene. Germline assignment: CDR1 KGHDR and CDR2 SFDVKD. With 4 bases removed from V and 7 bases from J, the gap between germline ends came to 15 bases. This CDR3 has 14 residues. This CDR3 reads CATSDRRSDGTQYF. DNA for the CDR3: TGTGCCACCAGTGACCGACGATCAGACGGGACCCAGTACTTC.

The table lists this clonotype with many counts. The CDR3 DNA is TGTGCCAGCAGCTCCGCCGGGACGCCCTACGAGCAGTACTTC. This sequence encodes CASSSAGTPYEQYF. V usage is TRBV6-1 and J usage is TRBJ2-7, with D tentatively TRBD1 or TRBD2 (5 bases each). This CDR3 is built from 14 residues. The V end was cut by 6 bases, the J end by 2 bases, with 14 bases between. The V gene's germline CDR1 is MNHNS and CDR2 SASEGT.

J is TRBJ1-5 and V is TRBV20-1; D gene ambiguous. Germline-derived CDR1 and CDR2 are DFQATT and SNEGSKA (reference sequence). The CDR3 spans 16 residues. Trimming stripped 0 bases from V and 0 bases from J, with 12 bases between. DNA for the CDR3: TGCAGTGCTAGAGAGGGTGGCGGATATAGCAATCAGCCCCAGCATTTT. It codes for CSAREGGGYSNQPQHF.

In this sample, this clonotype turned up many times. The genes are TRBV20-1 and TRBJ2-5; 11 nucleotides agree with TRBD2. The germline V gene has CDR1 DFQATT and CDR2 SNEGSKA (reference sequence). V gave up 6 bases and J gave up 1 base; unmatched junction bases: 7. The CDR3 consists of 15 residues. CDR3 in amino acids: CSATLAGEIQETQYF. The CDR3 region has the DNA TGCAGTGCGACACTAGCGGGGGAGATCCAAGAGACCCAGTACTTC.

The V gene is TRBV4-1, the J gene TRBJ2-1, with 7 bases identical to TRBD2. Trimming cost V 0 bases and J 9 bases; bases outside gene matches: 5. From germline, CDR1 is MGHRA and CDR2 YSYEKL. The CDR3 runs to 14 residues. The CDR3 coding sequence is TGCGCCAGCAGCCAAGAAGGCCCGGGGGGTGAGCAGTTCTTC. Amino acids: CASSQEGPGGEQFF.

This clonotype was observed a few times. V and J are TRBV18 and TRBJ2-2; 9 bases agree with TRBD2. The CDR3 has 16 residues. J was trimmed by 1 base and V by 5 bases; bases with no gene match: 5. The V gene's germline CDR1 is KGHSH and CDR2 LQKENI. The CDR3 reads CASSFGLARNTGELFF. CDR3 sequence (DNA): TGTGCCAGCTCATTCGGACTAGCGAGGAACACCGGGGAGCTGTTTTTT.

The table lists this clonotype with many counts. V and J are TRBV20-1 and TRBJ2-2; tentatively, D is TRBD2 (6 bases). CDR1 and CDR2 (germline): DFQATT, SNEGSKA (reference sequence). V lost 6 bases and J lost 6, with 17 bases in between. The CDR3 consists of 14 residues. CDR3 bases: TGCAGTGCCCCCCAACTAGCCGGGGCCGGGGAGCTGTTTTTT. Translation: CSAPQLAGAGELFF.

This clonotype was recorded a few times. The chain carries TRBV4-3 and TRBJ1-2, with D possibly TRBD1 on 5 matching bases. The CDR3 has 15 residues. The germline V gene encodes CDR1 LGHNA and CDR2 YSLEER. Trimming took off 1 base at V and 0 bases at J, with 9 bases between the two ends. CDR3 DNA sequence: TGCGCCAGCAGCCAAGTCGGGGGAGCTAACTATGGCTACACCTTC. Encoded protein: CASSQVGGANYGYTF.

CDR3 nucleotide sequence: TGTGCCAGCAGCCTTACGGACAGGGGGAACTATGGCTACACCTTC. It is translated as CASSLTDRGNYGYTF. The chain joins TRBV11-1 to TRBJ1-2; 10 bases agree with TRBD1. The length of the CDR3 is 15 residues. Trimming cost V 5 bases and J 2 bases; bases outside gene matches: 5. The V gene's germline CDR1 is SGHAT and CDR2 FQDESV (reference sequence). Combining the CDR3 with reference TRBV11-1 and TRBJ1-2 gives the whole variable domain EAEVAQSPRYKITEKSQAVAFWCDPISGHATLYWYRQILGQGPELLVQFQDESVVDDSQLPKDRFSAERLKGVDSTLKIQPAELGDSAMYLCASSLTDRGNYGYTFGSGTRLTVV.

This clonotype has only a few counts. The chain links TRBV6-5 to TRBJ2-3; D may be TRBD1 (6 bases). CDR3 length: 13 amino acids. From germline, CDR1 is MNHEY and CDR2 SVGAGI. The V end was cut by 5 bases, the J end by 2 bases, with 8 bases between. The CDR3 bases are TGTGCCAGCAGTCACAGGGCCACAGATACGCAGTATTTT. Protein: CASSHRATDTQYF.

This clonotype has a handful of counts. The chain combines TRBV29-1 with TRBJ1-6; TRBD1 matches at 7 bases. This CDR3 has 12 amino acids. Germline trimming cut 6 bases from V and 7 bases from J; bases unmatched to any gene: 3. From germline, CDR1 is SQVTM and CDR2 ANQGSEA. Here the CDR3 reads CSVLTGNSPLHF. CDR3 sequence (DNA): TGCAGCGTCCTGACAGGGAATTCACCCCTCCACTTT.

The rearrangement uses TRBV5-1 and TRBJ2-3, with D unresolved. V lost 0 bases and J lost 4, with 9 bases in between. The CDR3 is made up of 14 amino acids. The V gene's germline CDR1 is SGHRS and CDR2 YFSETQ. The CDR3 DNA sequence: TGCGCCAGCAGCTTGGCCCCCTACCCAGATACGCAGTATTTT. Amino acid sequence: CASSLAPYPDTQYF.

This clonotype showed up just a few times. V gene TRBV20-1 combines with J gene TRBJ2-4; D call uncertain. The CDR3 is made up of 13 amino acids. The ends were cut back, 0 bases at V and 10 bases at J, with 13 bases in the middle. Germline CDR1 and CDR2: DFQATT and SNEGSKA (reference sequence). The CDR3 sequence is CSARDPVVGIQYF. CDR3 DNA: TGCAGTGCTAGAGATCCGGTGGTCGGGATTCAGTACTTC.